The TCR beta chain described here comes from a study of blood T cell repertoires in COVID-19. Looking at the study overall: In each case, the material was cDNA or gDNA derived from T cells, B-cell-depleted T cells, or PBMCs.

Libraries were prepared by immunoSEQ multiplex PCR; TCRdb keeps only in-frame clonotypes and omits some of them. The profile shows roughly 150,000 clones, 65% to 80% of them singletons. Those enrolled, adults aged about 18 to 89 years, came from around 24 US areas. Self-reported history from a screening survey and questionnaire set each donor's cohort. Sequenced material: PBMCs or T cells enriched from blood (not recorded which). This clonotype was obtained from a woman between 70 and 85 years old in a cohort exposed to, infected with or recovered from COVID-19 (not recorded which).

CDR3 region: CAIRGGQLNNSPLHF. The CDR3 DNA follows: TGTGCCATCAGAGGGGGACAGTTAAATAATTCACCCCTCCACTTT. The chain recombines TRBV10-3 with TRBJ1-6, with 7 bases aligning to TRBD1. The germline CDR1 and CDR2 sequences are ENHRY and SYGVKD. Trimming cost V 6 bases and J 5 bases; bases outside gene matches: 7. The CDR3 has 15 residues.